This T cell receptor (beta chain) emerged from a study of cytomegalovirus exposure and HLA in healthy donors. Study-wide findings and caveats: A later analysis appeared to link common viral pathogens to several of the most significant clusters. A likely sequencing artifact accounted for one observed cluster of highly shared sequence variants.

Germline V lookup: CDR1 MNHNS, CDR2 SASEGT. This CDR3 region has 14 residues. V lost 4 bases and J lost 2, with 9 bases in between. Remarks on this clone: Its antigen is currently unknown.

In the PCR, 60 Vbeta and 13 Jbeta primers were used. TCRdb's copy holds only in-frame clones and misses some; the assay was immunoSEQ multiplex PCR. Seen here are about 100,000 clones, 70% to 80% observed once, and the top ten hold roughly 2.3%. V and J are TRBV6-1 and TRBJ1-5; no firm D call. Sequencing was done on a sample of PBMCs. The clonotype comes from a man aged 18 to 30 in good health and CMV-seronegative. The CDR3 protein is CASSGRGGNQPQHF. The CDR3 nucleotides read TGTGCCAGCAGTGGGCGCGGGGGCAATCAGCCCCAGCATTTT.